The TCR beta chain described here comes from a study of blood T cell repertoires in COVID-19. About the study: Samples came from the United States, Italy and Spain, spanning acute and convalescent COVID-19.

The germline CDR1 and CDR2 sequences are LNHNV and YYDKDF (reference sequence). CDR3 length: 14 residues. V was shortened by 0 bases and J by 4 bases, with 9 bases between the two germline ends. The protocol was immunoSEQ multiplex PCR, while the TCRdb copy is restricted to in-frame clones and leaves out a portion. The profile shows some 87,000 clones, approximately 91% of them singletons. Sequencing was carried out using peripheral blood. The chain combines TRBV15 with TRBJ1-2; weak D call: TRBD1 (6 bases). This TCR was sampled from a woman in her seventies with acute or convalescent COVID-19. The chain's CDR3 is CATSRDPDSYGYTF. Here the CDR3 DNA reads TGTGCCACCAGCAGAGACCCGGACAGCTATGGCTACACCTTC. Looking up the rest from reference TRBV15 and TRBJ1-2 gives the full variable domain: DAMVIQNPRYQVTQFGKPVTLSCSQTLNHNVMYWYQQKSSQAPKLLFHYYDKDFNNEADTPDNFQSRRPNTSFCFLDIRSPGLGDTAMYLCATSRDPDSYGYTFGSGTRLTVV.